The sequence of this T cell receptor beta chain was determined in a study of T cell changes during pregnancy in multiple sclerosis. TCRdb's table, derived via immunoSEQ multiplex PCR, lists solely in-frame clones and lacks some. This sample carries fewer than 55,000 clones, around nine tenths of them seen once, and the ten largest clones take 5.5% to 6%. The CDR3 loop spans 16 amino acids. The germline V gene has CDR1 MDHEN and CDR2 SYDVKM. With V trimmed by 6 bases and J by 0 bases, 10 bases remained unmatched. V and J are TRBV28 and TRBJ1-1; 7 nucleotides match TRBD1. This TCR derives from a female donor in good health, enrolled as a control in a pregnancy study. Sequenced material: CD8+ T cells from peripheral blood mononuclear cells, taken after pregnancy. The CDR3 here is CASRDDRAWMNTEAFF. For the CDR3, the DNA is TGTGCCAGCAGAGACGACAGGGCTTGGATGAACACTGAAGCTTTCTTT.